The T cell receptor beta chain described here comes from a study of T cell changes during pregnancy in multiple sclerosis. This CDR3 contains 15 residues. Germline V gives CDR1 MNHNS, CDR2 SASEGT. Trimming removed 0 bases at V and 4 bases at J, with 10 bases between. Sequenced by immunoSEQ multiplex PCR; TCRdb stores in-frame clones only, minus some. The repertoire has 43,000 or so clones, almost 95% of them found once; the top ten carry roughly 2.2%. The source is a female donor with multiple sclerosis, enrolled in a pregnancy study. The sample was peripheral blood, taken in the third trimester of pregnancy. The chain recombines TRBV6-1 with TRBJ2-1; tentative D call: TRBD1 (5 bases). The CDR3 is CASSEALGVYNEQFF. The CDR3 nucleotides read TGTGCCAGCAGTGAAGCGCTAGGGGTTTACAATGAGCAGTTCTTC.